This T cell receptor (beta chain) was recorded in a study of T cell responses to AZD1222 COVID-19 vaccine. The overall study: Recipients boosted at about 4 weeks or about 12 weeks are pooled.

Concerning this clone: Antigen specificity is unknown.

CDR1 and CDR2 from the germline V gene are MNHEY and SVGAGI. This CDR3 contains 14 residues. V was trimmed by 6 bases and J by 4 bases, leaving 13 bases between them. Overall study findings and caveats: In the spike-specific TCR repertoire, nearly half reportedly target unmutated variant regions. Baseline antibody screening turned up just a handful of seropositive AZD1222 recipients.

Profiling relied on immunoSEQ multiplex PCR, and the TCRdb table lists in-frame clones only, not all of them. The sample lists more than 250,000 clones, over 85% occurring once. The TCR was taken from an adult in good health. The material was peripheral blood, obtained on day 0 of AZD1222 vaccination. This chain connects TRBV6-5 to TRBJ2-1; maybe TRBD2 (6 bases). The DNA of the CDR3 is TGTGCCAGCAGGGAGGGACGGACTTACAATGAGCAGTTCTTC. This encodes CASREGRTYNEQFF.